This T cell receptor (beta chain) derives from a study of T cell repertoires and HLA-DP antigens. Study in general: Alloreactive CD4+ T cells targeted HLA-DP on transduced HeLa.

The primer mix covered 54 TRBV segments and 13 TRBJ segments. Repertoires were generated with immunoSEQ multiplex PCR, while TCRdb's copy carries only in-frame clones and drops some. The repertoire holds roughly 110,000 clones, with approximately 92% as singletons. Study-wide results and limits: Against one allele, clones undetected before culture averaged about 40%; against the other, roughly 51%.

Germline-derived CDR1 and CDR2 are SGHTA and FQGNSA. With 5 bases removed from V and 2 bases from J, the gap between germline ends came to 11 bases. This CDR3 region has 14 residues. Negative selection yielded untouched CD4+ T cells of average about 98% purity. To note about this clone: Its antigen remains unidentified.

The clonotype originates from a young woman in good health and CMV-seronegative. The gene calls are TRBV7-2 and TRBJ2-3, with D maybe TRBD1 (6 bases). Sequences were obtained from CD4+ T cells from PBMCs. CDR3 residues: CASSVHRVTDTQYF. CDR3 coding DNA: TGTGCCAGCAGCGTCCACAGGGTCACAGATACGCAGTATTTT.